This T cell receptor beta chain was observed in a study of T cell clonality in common variable immunodeficiency. The CDR3 consists of 14 residues. V was shortened by 6 bases and J by 5 bases, with 16 bases between the two germline ends. Looked up from germline, CDR1 is SNHLY and CDR2 is FYNNEI. This table comes from immunoSEQ multiplex PCR, and its TCRdb copy is limited to in-frame clones, with some not included. There are fewer than 75,000 clones in the sample, none observed a single time. This clone appeared a few times. The read ends 3 residues shy of where the CDR3 ends; the end is completed using the germline J gene.

The rearrangement joins TRBV2 to TRBJ1-1; possibly TRBD1 for D (6 bases). The receptor comes from a person aged 18-69 years in good health. Sequencing input: peripheral blood mononuclear cells. The CDR3 region is CASSPGGGRTEAFF. The part of the CDR3 DNA that was read is TGTGCCAGCAGCCCCGGGGGGGGCAGGACTGAA.